The rows below give T cell receptor beta chains drawn from one sample of a study of response to subunit inactivated influenza vaccine. A single record per CDR3 protein comes from TCRdb applying MiXCR to the RT-PCR reads. The sample carries 800,000 or so distinct CDR3 sequences, 21% recorded once. The specimen comprised PBMCs from blood, sampled more than 4 days after vaccination. Every receptor here comes from a man aged 45 to 65 who received an inactivated influenza vaccine. The CDR3 runs from the conserved cysteine through the conserved F or W.

v_gene | CDR3aa
TRBV11-1 | CASSLQGGLMNTEAFF
TRBV20-1 | CSARVGQGTYEQYF
TRBV27 | CASSPIGFGGSFNEQFF
TRBV12-5 | CASGAYNANTGELFF
TRBV5-1 | CASRTVSTDTQYF
TRBV12-3/TRBV12-4 | CASSTGARRGFF
TRBV5-1 | CASSSVGGPYNEQFF
TRBV7-2 | CASSFEGTSYNEQFF
TRBV7-3 | CASSFPGTASDTQYF
TRBV7-9 | CASSYVGADTQYF
TRBV7-2 | CASSPLRTRHYEQYF
TRBV12-3/TRBV12-4 | CASSISSSGANVLTF
TRBV7-8 | CASSKTGTGTYNEQFF
TRBV12-3/TRBV12-4 | CASSFSGFIEQYF
TRBV7-2 | CASSPNIGTGGLRGGYTF
TRBV30 | CAWEIGLVNNEQFF
TRBV10-3 | CAISESQGGQYGYTF
TRBV4-1 | CASSPKAVSYEQYF
TRBV7-2 | CASSDGITDTQYF
TRBV18 | CASSLQSQNTEAFF
TRBV7-6 | CASSFRDYSYNEQFF
TRBV15 | CATSWPGHPSYNEQFF
TRBV18 | CANSPPNQMGEQFF
TRBV12-3/TRBV12-4 | CASRSGTGVYNEQFF